The 30 T cell receptor beta chains given below trace back to one sample, sequenced in a study of beta chain features in type 1 diabetes. The investigators reverse transcribed all of the isolated RNA, so they sequenced expressed TCRB transcripts. Data came from immunoSEQ multiplex PCR; TCRdb stores just in-frame clones and leaves some out. Here the sample spans a few hundred thousand clones, about 19% being singletons. The sequenced material came from naive CD4+ T cells from blood. Receptor source: a woman between 18 and 30 years old in good health.

Regarding this clone: Other DNA sequences within the sample encode an identical CDR3. The V call is TRBV18, the J call TRBJ1-1; no clear D gene. CDR1 is KGHSH, CDR2 LQKENI, per germline. There are 12 residues in the CDR3. V lost 2 bases and J 2 bases, leaving 3 bases between the germline ends. The CDR3 coding sequence is TGTGCCAGCTCACCATTAAACACTGAAGCTTTCTTT. It codes for CASSPLNTEAFF.

This clone was detected a few times. The chain carries TRBV7-2 and TRBJ1-1; D gene unclear. CDR1 is SGHTA, CDR2 FQGNSA, per germline. The CDR3 runs 13 residues. The germline V and J ends were trimmed by 4 bases and 0 bases, with 6 bases remaining between them. CDR3 region: CASSSLMNTEAFF. CDR3 sequence (DNA): TGTGCCAGCAGCTCCCTAATGAACACTGAAGCTTTCTTT.

This clone appeared a few times. This sequence joins TRBV4-1 and TRBJ2-7; 10 nucleotides align to TRBD1. V lost 4 bases to trimming and J lost 5 bases; unmatched junction nucleotides: 20. This CDR3 has 19 residues. Germline V lookup: CDR1 MGHRA, CDR2 YSYEKL. The CDR3 DNA reads as TGCGCCAGCAGCCCGACACGTGTCGAATACCGGGACAGGGGTGACGAGCAGTACTTC. It is translated as CASSPTRVEYRDRGDEQYF.

This clone occurred a few times. This rearrangement joins TRBV7-8 to TRBJ1-5; the D gene is possibly TRBD1 (5 bases). V dropped 5 bases and J dropped 4 bases, with 12 bases sitting between them. The germline CDR1 and CDR2 sequences are SGHVS and FQNEAQ. The CDR3 is made up of 14 amino acids. The CDR3 loop is CASSPGDTNQPQHF. In DNA form, the CDR3 reads TGTGCCAGCAGCCCGGGGGATACTAATCAGCCCCAGCATTTT.

In this sample, this clone turned up a few times. V usage is TRBV7-2 and J usage is TRBJ1-5; 7 bases match TRBD1. From germline, CDR1 is SGHTA and CDR2 FQGNSA. The CDR3 has 15 residues. V lost 5 bases, J lost 2 bases, and 6 bases stayed unmatched. For the CDR3, the DNA is TGTGCCAGCAGCCCTCAGGGGGGAGGCAATCAGCCCCAGCATTTT. Translating gives CASSPQGGGNQPQHF.

This clone has a handful of counts. The chain's CDR3 is CASSQGRVVQETQYF. The CDR3 nucleotides are TGCGCCAGCAGCCAAGGCAGGGTCGTCCAAGAGACCCAGTACTTC. The chain combines TRBV4-1 with TRBJ2-5; maybe TRBD1 (5 bases). This CDR3 comprises 15 residues. Germline CDR1 reads MGHRA; CDR2 reads YSYEKL. V was trimmed by 1 base and J by 1 base, leaving 10 bases between them.

This clone was detected only a few times. This sequence joins TRBV29-1 and TRBJ2-2; weak D call: TRBD1 (5 bases). V lost 6 bases and J 6 bases, leaving 8 bases between the germline ends. The CDR3 spans 11 residues. The germline CDR1 and CDR2 sequences are SQVTM and ANQGSEA. CDR3 amino acids: CSVQGAGELFF. As DNA, the CDR3 is TGCAGCGTCCAGGGTGCCGGGGAGCTGTTTTTT.

This clone was recorded a few times. CDR3 region: CSSGGGGTYNEQFF. In nucleotides, the CDR3 is TGCAGCTCTGGGGGCGGGGGGACCTACAATGAGCAGTTCTTC. The chain combines TRBV29-1 with TRBJ2-1, with TRBD2 matching over 8 bases. J gave up 2 bases and V 8 bases, and 8 bases lay outside the gene matches. This CDR3 has 14 amino acids. From germline, CDR1 is SQVTM and CDR2 ANQGSEA.

A few counts support this clone. The chain joins TRBV5-1 to TRBJ2-3; TRBD1 agrees at 8 bases. Per the germline V gene, CDR1 is SGHRS and CDR2 is YFSETQ. This CDR3 comprises 14 residues. After removal of 3 bases from V and 6 bases from J, the junction contained 6 bases not matched to a gene. DNA of the CDR3: TGCGCCAGCAGCTCCGGACAGGGCGACGATACGCAGTATTTT. Translated, it gives CASSSGQGDDTQYF.

The genes are TRBV7-8 and TRBJ2-1; 7 bases align to TRBD2. V was clipped by 6 bases and J by 7 bases; unmatched bases: 15. There are 16 residues in the CDR3. Germline assignment: CDR1 SGHVS and CDR2 FQNEAQ. The CDR3 sequence is CASSPRRERGRNEQFF. The CDR3 bases are TGTGCCAGCAGTCCACGAAGGGAGCGGGGACGGAATGAGCAGTTCTTC.

This chain joins TRBV7-9 and TRBJ1-5; D is perhaps TRBD1 (6 bases). V gave up 6 bases and J gave up 0 bases, with 15 bases separating them. The germline V gene has CDR1 SEHNR and CDR2 FQNEAQ (reference sequence). This CDR3 spans 16 amino acids. The CDR3 loop is CASRMGQPYSNQPQHF. DNA for the CDR3: TGTGCCAGCAGGATGGGACAACCTTATAGCAATCAGCCCCAGCATTTT.

The V gene is TRBV28, the J gene TRBJ2-7; TRBD1 matches 7 bases. Germline-derived CDR1 and CDR2 are MDHEN and SYDVKM. The CDR3 runs to 14 residues. The ends lost 5 bases at V and 0 bases at J; junction bases unmatched: 4. CDR3 loop: CASSKQGSSYEQYF. The DNA for the CDR3 is TGTGCCAGCAGTAAACAGGGGAGCTCCTACGAGCAGTACTTC. Full variable domain (remainder filled in from reference TRBV28 and TRBJ2-7): DVKVTQSSRYLVKRTGEKVFLECVQDMDHENMFWYRQDPGLGLRLIYFSYDVKMKEKGDIPEGYSVSREKKERFSLILESASTNQTSMYLCASSKQGSSYEQYFGPGTRLTVT.

This clone has just a few counts. The chain employs TRBV19 and TRBJ1-2; 9 positions agree with TRBD1. Germline trimming cut 5 bases from V and 6 bases from J; bases unmatched to any gene: 10. This CDR3 has 15 residues. CDR1 and CDR2 (germline): LNHDA, SQIVND (reference sequence). CDR3 in DNA: TGTGCCAGTAGTCCTCGGGGGACAGGGCATAATGGCTACACCTTC. The encoded protein is CASSPRGTGHNGYTF.

The chain links TRBV7-3 to TRBJ2-1, with 15 bases identical to TRBD2. V was clipped by 4 bases and J by 2 bases; unmatched bases: 3. Germline CDR1 and CDR2: SGHTA and FQGTGA. This CDR3 is 17 amino acids long. The CDR3 region has the DNA TGTGCCAGCAGCTCGGGACTAGCGGGGGGTCCCTACAATGAGCAGTTCTTC. It codes for CASSSGLAGGPYNEQFF.

This clone was seen only a few times. The gene calls are TRBV5-6 and TRBJ1-1; 7 nucleotides agree with TRBD1. This CDR3 is 14 amino acids long. CDR1 is SGHDT and CDR2 is YYEEEE in the germline V gene. The ends lost 3 bases at V and 0 bases at J; junction bases unmatched: 2. CDR3 region: CASSSTGMNTEAFF. The CDR3 coding sequence is TGTGCCAGCAGCTCGACAGGGATGAACACTGAAGCTTTCTTT.

This clone was observed a few times. V usage is TRBV7-2 and J usage is TRBJ2-5; D is unclear. The CDR3 sequence is 14 residues long. V lost 4 bases and J lost 2, with 11 bases in between. Germline CDR1 SGHTA, CDR2 FQGNSA. In DNA, the CDR3 is TGTGCCAGCAGCTCCAGATCCCTTCAAGAGACCCAGTACTTC. This encodes CASSSRSLQETQYF.

This clone has more than one count but fewer than ten. This chain uses TRBV30 with TRBJ2-1, with 8 bases lining up with TRBD2. CDR1 and CDR2 (germline): GTSNPN, SVGIG (reference sequence). The CDR3 is 11 amino acids. The V segment lost 8 bases and the J segment 13 bases; nucleotides outside the gene matches: 10. In DNA form, the CDR3 reads TGTGCCCTTCAGGGAGCGGGAGCACAGTTCTTC. This translates into CALQGAGAQFF.

The rearrangement uses TRBV7-2 and TRBJ2-7; the match to TRBD1 covers 12 bases. This CDR3 is built from 12 residues. Germline-derived CDR1 and CDR2 are SGHTA and FQGNSA. Losses at the gene ends were 5 bases for V and 9 bases for J; bases not matched to a gene: 2. This chain's CDR3 is CASSPGQGAQYF. The CDR3 DNA follows: TGTGCCAGCAGCCCGGGACAGGGGGCGCAGTACTTC.

This sequence joins TRBV5-1 and TRBJ2-4; D remains unclear. Trimming removed 1 base from V and 7 bases from J, with 9 bases in between. The CDR3 has 13 amino acids. Germline V gene data show CDR1 as SGHRS and CDR2 as YFSETQ. The CDR3 sequence is CASSLPAVNIQYF. CDR3 DNA: TGCGCCAGCAGCTTGCCGGCGGTGAACATTCAGTACTTC.

The rearrangement uses TRBV7-9 and TRBJ2-7; 8 bases agree with TRBD1. J lost 2 bases, V lost 5 bases, and 5 bases had no gene match. CDR3 length: 14 residues. CDR1 and CDR2 from the germline V gene are SEHNR and FQNEAQ (reference sequence). The CDR3 coding sequence is TGTGCCAGCAGCCCCGGGACAGGTACCTACGAGCAGTACTTC. This codes for CASSPGTGTYEQYF.

The chain has TRBV5-6 and TRBJ2-2; TRBD1 aligns across 11 bases. With V trimmed by 2 bases and J by 6 bases, 6 bases remained unmatched. Germline assignment: CDR1 SGHDT and CDR2 YYEEEE. This CDR3 has 16 residues. The CDR3: CASSFPGQGEAGELFF. CDR3 sequence (DNA): TGTGCCAGCAGCTTCCCGGGACAGGGGGAGGCCGGGGAGCTGTTTTTT.

This clone was counted a few times. V is TRBV7-9 and J is TRBJ1-2; D gene ambiguous. V was shortened by 3 bases and J by 0 bases, with 14 bases between the two germline ends. The length of the CDR3 is 16 residues. Per germline, CDR1 SEHNR and CDR2 FQNEAQ (reference sequence). As DNA, the CDR3 is TGTGCCAGCAGCTTCATAGGAGGGTCGGCTAACTATGGCTACACCTTC. It is translated as CASSFIGGSANYGYTF.

The CDR3 nucleotides are TGTGCCAGCAGCTTGGACGGGGGGTATGGCTACACCTTC. As protein: CASSLDGGYGYTF. V is TRBV5-4 and J is TRBJ1-2; D perhaps matches TRBD1 (5 bases). V lost 0 bases, J lost 5 bases, and 8 bases lay in between. CDR3 length: 13 residues. The germline gives CDR1 SGHNT, CDR2 YYREEE (reference sequence).

V gene TRBV6-1 combines with J gene TRBJ1-1; D is unresolved. Germline V CDR1 and CDR2: MNHNS, SASEGT. Trimming stripped 5 bases from V and 6 bases from J, with 19 bases between. The CDR3 is 15 amino acids. CDR3 coding DNA: TGTGCCAGCAGTAAGGTAGATCCTGCGGTCCCTGAAGCTTTCTTT. Protein: CASSKVDPAVPEAFF.

The sample holds a few counts of this clone. The gene calls are TRBV30 and TRBJ1-1; 12 bases align to TRBD1. This CDR3 region has 14 residues. V was clipped by 0 bases and J by 8 bases; unmatched bases: 4. CDR1 is GTSNPN, CDR2 SVGIG, per germline (reference sequence). As DNA, the CDR3 is TGTGCCTGGAGTGTACGGGGACAGGGGGCCGAAGCTTTCTTT. Protein product: CAWSVRGQGAEAFF.

The chain couples TRBV5-1 to TRBJ2-3; 7 nucleotides line up with TRBD1. The CDR3 is 13 amino acids. Germline trimming cut 5 bases from V and 7 bases from J; bases unmatched to any gene: 7. The germline V gene has CDR1 SGHRS and CDR2 YFSETQ. As DNA, the CDR3 is TGCGCCAGCAGATTACAGGGGTTATATACGCAGTATTTT. Its translation is CASRLQGLYTQYF.

The chain combines TRBV25-1 with TRBJ2-2, with 9 bases fitting TRBD2. Looked up from germline, CDR1 is MGHDK and CDR2 is SYGVNS. The CDR3 has 15 residues. J lost 4 bases, V lost 4 bases, and 4 bases had no gene match. The CDR3, as DNA: TGTGCCAGCAGTGGGCGGGGGGGCCGCACCGGGGAGCTGTTTTTT. Translating gives CASSGRGGRTGELFF. The full variable domain, its missing parts supplied by reference TRBV25-1 and TRBJ2-2, is EADIYQTPRYLVIGTGKKITLECSQTMGHDKMYWYQQDPGMELHLIHYSYGVNSTEKGDLSSESTVSRIRTEHFPLTLESARPSHTSQYLCASSGRGGRTGELFFGEGSRLTVL.

The chain uses TRBV19 and TRBJ2-7; D might be TRBD1 (5 bases). The CDR3 has 14 residues. The V end lost 3 bases, the J end lost 4 bases, and 13 bases lay between the germline ends. The germline V gene encodes CDR1 LNHDA and CDR2 SQIVND (reference sequence). CDR3 DNA sequence: TGTGCCAGTAGTATGGTGGCAGGGCGGTACGAGCAGTACTTC. It encodes CASSMVAGRYEQYF.

This clone was picked up a small number of times. CDR3 DNA: TGTGCCAGCAGCAGAGGCGCGGGGACAGGGGGCCAAGAGACCCAGTACTTC. It codes for CASSRGAGTGGQETQYF. V gene TRBV7-9 combines with J gene TRBJ2-5; TRBD1 agrees at 11 bases. The CDR3 contains 17 residues. Germline V gene sequence: CDR1 SEHNR, CDR2 FQNEAQ (reference sequence). V dropped 5 bases and J dropped 1; count of bases not matched to a gene: 9.

This clone was found a few times. The chain joins TRBV7-2 to TRBJ1-6; TRBD1 matches 8 bases. The CDR3 is 13 amino acids. Germline lookup yields CDR1 SGHTA and CDR2 FQGNSA. V shed 5 bases, J shed 8 bases, and the junction held 2 bases outside the gene matches. The DNA for the CDR3 is TGTGCCAGCAGCCCCAGGGGGCATTCACCCCTCCACTTT. Its translation: CASSPRGHSPLHF.